These T cell receptor beta chains were read from a single sample in a study of shared clonotypes between healthy human individuals. Only in-frame clones appear in the TCRdb table, and some are missing; sequencing was by immunoSEQ multiplex PCR. Here the sample spans 2 million to 3 million clones, roughly nine tenths being singletons. The sample consisted of naive CD4+ T cells sorted from blood. The receptor source for this set is a man younger than 30 in good health. CDR3s include the opening cysteine and the closing phenylalanine or tryptophan. The order of the fields is D gene, J gene, clone size, V gene, CDR3 protein, CDR3 DNA. A D gene is named only where the DNA matches it firmly. A row's size may be missing; if present it is once, few, many or a size class.

NA,TRBJ1-1,NA,TRBV19,CASSPQQGLRTEAFF,TGTGCCAGTAGTCCCCAACAGGGATTGAGGACTGAAGCTTTCTTT
NA,TRBJ1-5,NA,TRBV7-9,CASSSDSSNQPQHF,TGTGCCAGCAGCTCAGACAGTAGCAATCAGCCCCAGCATTTT
TRBD1,TRBJ2-1,NA,TRBV7-2,CASSLGRTGVHEQFF,TGTGCCAGCAGCTTAGGGCGGACAGGGGTTCATGAGCAGTTCTTC
NA,TRBJ2-7,NA,TRBV18,CASSQRQDYYEQYF,TGTGCCAGCTCACAAAGACAGGACTACTACGAGCAGTACTTC
NA,TRBJ1-1,NA,TRBV6-5,CASSYKLDTEAFF,TGTGCCAGCAGTTACAAACTGGACACTGAAGCTTTCTTT
NA,TRBJ2-6,NA,TRBV5-4,CASSLGGGTSGANVLTF,TGTGCCAGCAGCTTGGGAGGCGGAACTTCTGGGGCCAACGTCCTGACTTTC
TRBD1,TRBJ1-5,once,TRBV5-1,CASSLGTGGQPQHF,TGCGCCAGCAGCTTGGGGACAGGGGGGCAGCCCCAGCATTTT
NA,TRBJ2-1,once,TRBV6-5,CASRSSYNEQFF,TGTGCCAGCCGTAGCTCCTACAATGAGCAGTTCTTC
NA,TRBJ1-2,NA,TRBV7-7,CASSPPTPGPFNYGYTF,TGTGCTAGCAGCCCCCCCACTCCAGGGCCCTTCAACTATGGCTACACCTTC
TRBD2,TRBJ2-1,NA,TRBV10-1,CASSESPSGIYNEQFF,TGCGCCAGCAGTGAGTCCCCTAGCGGAATATACAATGAGCAGTTCTTC
TRBD1,TRBJ1-1,NA,TRBV18,CASSRDSEAFF,TGTGCCAGCTCACGGGACAGCGAAGCTTTCTTT
NA,TRBJ1-1,NA,TRBV19,CASSIKDSTTEAFF,TGTGCCAGTAGTATTAAGGACTCTACCACTGAAGCTTTCTTT
NA,TRBJ1-1,NA,TRBV7-3,CASSFGEIMNTEAFF,TGTGCCAGCAGCTTCGGCGAGATCATGAACACTGAAGCTTTCTTT
TRBD1,TRBJ1-4,NA,TRBV10-3,CAISESQPGQEKLFF,TGTGCCATCAGTGAAAGCCAACCGGGACAGGAAAAACTGTTTTTT
NA,TRBJ1-3,NA,TRBV6-5,CASSKTVSGNTIYF,TGTGCCAGCAGTAAGACAGTCTCTGGAAACACCATATATTTT
TRBD1,TRBJ1-6,NA,TRBV13,CASSAKDRGNSPLHF,TGTGCCAGCAGCGCTAAGGACAGGGGAAACTCACCCCTCCACTTT
NA,TRBJ2-5,NA,TRBV5-1,CASSSDSTETQYF,TGCGCCAGCAGCTCGGACAGTACGGAGACCCAGTACTTC
TRBD1,TRBJ2-7,once,TRBV25-1,CASSNPGQSYEQYF,TGTGCCAGCAGCAACCCGGGACAGAGCTACGAGCAGTACTTC
NA,TRBJ2-3,NA,TRBV5-1,CASSSPGGPADTQYF,TGCGCCAGCAGCTCCCCTGGGGGGCCGGCAGATACGCAGTATTTT
NA,TRBJ1-3,NA,TRBV28,CASSPPPVVSGNTIYF,TGTGCCAGCAGTCCACCCCCGGTAGTCTCTGGAAACACCATATATTTT
NA,TRBJ1-2,NA,TRBV6-5,CASSYSGNYGYTF,TGTGCCAGCAGTTATTCGGGCAACTATGGCTACACCTTC
NA,TRBJ2-1,NA,TRBV12-5,CASGLVLGSDEQFF,TGTGCTAGTGGTTTGGTCCTGGGTTCCGATGAGCAGTTCTTC
NA,TRBJ1-1,NA,TRBV18,CASSSNTEAFF,TGTGCCAGCTCATCCAACACTGAAGCTTTCTTT
NA,TRBJ1-1,NA,TRBV5-5,CASSLAPIYVNTEAFF,TGTGCCAGCAGCTTGGCTCCAATATACGTGAACACTGAAGCTTTCTTT
NA,TRBJ1-2,NA,TRBV30,CAWSKGANYGYTF,TGTGCCTGGAGTAAAGGAGCTAACTATGGCTACACCTTC
NA,TRBJ2-2,NA,TRBV19,CASSIFTVFPGELFF,TGTGCCAGTAGTATCTTTACCGTTTTCCCCGGGGAGCTGTTTTTT
NA,TRBJ2-3,NA,TRBV4-1,CASSQSGIGTDTQYF,TGCGCCAGCAGCCAGTCCGGGATAGGCACAGATACGCAGTATTTT
NA,TRBJ2-7,once,TRBV28,CASSLGPPYEQYF,TGTGCCAGCAGTTTAGGACCTCCCTACGAGCAGTACTTC
NA,TRBJ2-3,NA,TRBV11-3,CASSLRGEDTQYF,TGTGCCAGCAGCTTACGGGGAGAAGATACGCAGTATTTT
NA,TRBJ2-1,NA,TRBV4-3,CASSQDSGAYNEQFF,TGCGCCAGCAGCCAAGATTCGGGAGCGTACAATGAGCAGTTCTTC
NA,TRBJ1-6,NA,TRBV11-3,CASSQSAHYNSPLHF,TGTGCCAGCAGCCAGTCCGCCCACTATAATTCACCCCTCCACTTT
NA,TRBJ1-6,NA,TRBV27,CASRLIGVSYNSPLHF,TGTGCCAGCAGATTGATCGGGGTCTCCTATAATTCACCCCTCCACTTT
NA,TRBJ2-6,NA,TRBV28,CASSLSGVGGANVLTF,TGTGCCAGCAGTTTATCGGGGGTCGGTGGGGCCAACGTCCTGACTTTC
NA,TRBJ2-3,NA,TRBV29-1,CSVWTAAQDTQYF,TGCAGCGTTTGGACGGCTGCACAAGATACGCAGTATTTT
TRBD2,TRBJ2-7,NA,TRBV5-4,CASSLGLAGAGEQYF,TGTGCCAGCAGCTTGGGGCTAGCGGGAGCGGGCGAGCAGTACTTC
NA,TRBJ2-5,NA,TRBV7-7,CASSRGGPGETQYF,TGTGCTAGCAGCCGCGGGGGCCCCGGGGAGACCCAGTACTTC
NA,TRBJ1-5,NA,TRBV6-1,CASTVTYSNQPQHF,TGTGCCAGCACCGTTACCTATAGCAATCAGCCCCAGCATTTT
NA,TRBJ1-2,NA,TRBV30,CAWSVRAYGYTF,TGTGCCTGGAGTGTACGGGCGTATGGCTACACCTTC
TRBD2,TRBJ2-3,NA,TRBV2,CASSDLAGETDTQYF,TGTGCCAGCAGTGACCTAGCGGGGGAAACAGATACGCAGTATTTT
TRBD2,TRBJ2-3,NA,TRBV5-1,CASSLDGRATDTQYF,TGCGCCAGCAGCTTGGATGGGAGGGCCACAGATACGCAGTATTTT
NA,TRBJ2-5,once,TRBV27,CASSFKGRATRSGETQYF,TGTGCCAGCAGTTTTAAGGGTCGGGCCACGAGAAGCGGGGAGACCCAGTACTTC
TRBD1,TRBJ2-5,NA,TRBV5-1,CASSPTGVGGETQYF,TGCGCCAGCAGCCCTACAGGGGTTGGTGGGGAGACCCAGTACTTC
NA,TRBJ2-5,NA,TRBV11-3,CASSLRLGAQYF,TGTGCCAGCAGCCTAAGGTTGGGGGCCCAGTACTTC
NA,TRBJ2-5,NA,TRBV7-3,CASSLDRLETQYF,TGTGCCAGCAGCTTAGACAGGTTGGAGACCCAGTACTTC
NA,TRBJ2-6,NA,TRBV9,CASSVGSGLGANVLTF,TGTGCCAGCAGCGTAGGCTCAGGGCTCGGGGCCAACGTCCTGACTTTC
TRBD1,TRBJ1-2,NA,TRBV9,CASNRDRVGGYGYTF,TGTGCCAGCAACCGGGACAGGGTTGGGGGCTATGGCTACACCTTC
NA,TRBJ2-5,NA,TRBV12-5,CASGPGTPKETQYF,TGTGCTAGTGGTCCCGGGACCCCTAAAGAGACCCAGTACTTC
NA,TRBJ2-3,NA,TRBV28,CASSLVHPDTQYF,TGTGCCAGCAGTTTAGTTCACCCAGATACGCAGTATTTT
TRBD1,TRBJ1-3,NA,TRBV9,CASSARQGPTSGNTIYF,TGTGCCAGCAGCGCCAGACAGGGCCCCACGTCTGGAAACACCATATATTTT
NA,TRBJ2-7,NA,TRBV5-1,CASSPDPSGEQYF,TGCGCCAGCAGCCCGGACCCGTCAGGCGAGCAGTACTTC
TRBD1,TRBJ1-1,once,TRBV10-3,CAISRTGDNTEAFF,TGTGCCATCAGCCGAACAGGGGACAACACTGAAGCTTTCTTT
NA,TRBJ2-7,NA,TRBV6-6,CASSYGGDSRPEQYF,TGTGCCAGCAGTTACGGGGGGGACAGCCGGCCCGAGCAGTACTTC
NA,TRBJ2-3,NA,TRBV4-2,CASSQATSLPDTQYF,TGTGCCAGCAGCCAGGCTACTAGTTTACCAGATACGCAGTATTTT